This TCR beta chain was identified in a study of T cells after yellow fever vaccination. Germline CDR1 is SEHNR and CDR2 is FQNEAQ (reference sequence). Deletions cut 2 bases from V and 6 bases from J, with 6 bases between. The CDR3 runs to 12 residues. UMIs and a universal primer site were added when TCR cDNA was made by 5'RACE template switching. Via MiXCR, TCRdb re-called the 5' RACE reads, giving one row per CDR3 protein. The data contain 280,000 or so distinct CDR3 sequences, around 9.3% of them singletons. A few counts support this clonotype. This clonotype was sampled from a man aged 18 to 30 who received the YFV17D yellow fever vaccine. The chain links TRBV7-9 to TRBJ2-3; D unclear. The input for sequencing was CD4+ T cells sorted from PBMCs, taken 5 days after the yellow fever booster vaccination. The CDR3, as DNA: TGTGCCAGCAGCTTATGGGCCGATACGCAGTATTTT. This gives the protein CASSLWADTQYF.